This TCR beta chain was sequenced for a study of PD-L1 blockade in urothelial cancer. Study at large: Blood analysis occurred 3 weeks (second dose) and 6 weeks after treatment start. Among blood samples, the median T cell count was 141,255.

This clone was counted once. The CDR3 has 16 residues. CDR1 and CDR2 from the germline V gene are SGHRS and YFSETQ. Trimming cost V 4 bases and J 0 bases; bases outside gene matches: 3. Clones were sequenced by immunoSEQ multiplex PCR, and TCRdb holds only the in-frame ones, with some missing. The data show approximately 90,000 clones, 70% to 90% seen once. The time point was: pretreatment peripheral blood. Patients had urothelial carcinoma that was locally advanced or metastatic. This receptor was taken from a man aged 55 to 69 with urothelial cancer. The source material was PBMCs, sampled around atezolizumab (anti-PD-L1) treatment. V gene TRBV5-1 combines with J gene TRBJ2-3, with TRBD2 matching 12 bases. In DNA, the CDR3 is TGCGCCAGCAGCATTGGACTAGCGGGGAGCACAGATACGCAGTATTTT. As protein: CASSIGLAGSTDTQYF.